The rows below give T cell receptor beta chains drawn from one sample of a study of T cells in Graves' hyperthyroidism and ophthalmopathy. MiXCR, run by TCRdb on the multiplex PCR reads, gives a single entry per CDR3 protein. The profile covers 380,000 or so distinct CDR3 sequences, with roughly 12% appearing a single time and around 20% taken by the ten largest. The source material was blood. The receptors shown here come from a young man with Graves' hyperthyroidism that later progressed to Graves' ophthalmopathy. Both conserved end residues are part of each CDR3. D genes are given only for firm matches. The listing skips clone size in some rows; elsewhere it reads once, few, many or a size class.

CASSEDPLLAKNIQYF | TGTGCCAGCAGTGAAGATCCTCTTCTAGCCAAAAACATTCAGTACTTC | TRBJ2-4 | TRBV6-1 | NA | 16 | few
CASSPFTGRSYNSPLHF | TGCGCCAGCAGCCCCTTTACAGGTCGCTCCTATAATTCACCCCTCCACTTT | TRBJ1-6 | TRBV4-1 | NA | 17 | NA
CASRRQGMGEKLFF | TGTGCCAGCAGAAGACAGGGGATGGGTGAAAAACTGTTTTTT | TRBJ1-4 | TRBV11-2 | TRBD1 | 14 | many
CASSLGLTNEKLFF | TGTGCCAGCAGTTTGGGACTCACTAATGAAAAACTGTTTTTT | TRBJ1-4 | TRBV12-3/TRBV12-4 | NA | 14 | many
CASSEDSFSNQPQHF | TGTGCCAGCAGTGAGGACAGTTTTAGCAATCAGCCCCAGCATTTT | TRBJ1-5 | TRBV6-1 | NA | 15 | NA
CAISELLDSYGYTF | TGTGCCATCAGTGAGCTGTTGGACAGCTATGGCTACACCTTC | TRBJ1-2 | TRBV10-3 | NA | 14 | many
CSARNGTTYEQYF | TGCAGTGCTAGAAATGGGACTACCTACGAGCAGTACTTC | TRBJ2-7 | TRBV20-1 | TRBD2 | 13 | NA
CASKLIAGDYNEQFF | TGTGCCAGCAAGCTTATAGCGGGGGATTACAATGAGCAGTTCTTC | TRBJ2-1 | TRBV6-1 | TRBD2 | 15 | few
CASSDSTSGGTGELFF | TGTGCCAGCAGTGACTCGACTAGCGGGGGCACCGGGGAGCTGTTTTTT | TRBJ2-2 | TRBV6-4 | TRBD2 | 16 | many
CASSLVRVREAFF | TGTGCCAGCAGCTTGGTGAGGGTAAGGGAAGCTTTCTTT | TRBJ1-1 | TRBV5-8 | NA | 13 | many
CASSYQLAGGPAEGELFF | TGTGCCAGCAGCTATCAGCTAGCGGGGGGACCGGCCGAGGGGGAGCTGTTTTTT | TRBJ2-2 | TRBV7-6 | TRBD2 | 18 | NA
CASGIDRGITEAFF | TGTGCTAGTGGTATAGACAGGGGTATCACTGAAGCTTTCTTT | TRBJ1-1 | TRBV12-5 | TRBD1 | 14 | many
CASTTQGHMNTEAFF | TGTGCCAGCACCACACAGGGGCACATGAACACTGAAGCTTTCTTT | TRBJ1-1 | TRBV2 | TRBD1 | 15 | many
CASTRQGLPNEKLFF | TGTGCCAGCACCAGACAGGGGCTCCCTAATGAAAAACTGTTTTTT | TRBJ1-4 | TRBV27 | TRBD1 | 15 | NA
CASSTPTGIDTEAFF | TGTGCCAGTAGTACCCCGACAGGGATCGACACTGAAGCTTTCTTT | TRBJ1-1 | TRBV19 | TRBD1 | 15 | NA
CASSQPGTGTYNEQFF | TGCGCCAGCAGCCAACCCGGGACAGGTACCTACAATGAGCAGTTCTTC | TRBJ2-1 | TRBV4-1 | TRBD1 | 16 | few
CASSQVKGDYEQYF | TGCGCCAGCAGCCAAGTCAAGGGGGACTACGAGCAGTACTTC | TRBJ2-7 | TRBV4-1 | NA | 14 | NA
CASSRRRDMANYGYTF | TGTGCCAGCAGCCGCCGCCGGGACATGGCTAACTATGGCTACACCTTC | TRBJ1-2 | TRBV6-1 | NA | 16 | many
CASSQGIQGSTEAFF | TGTGCCAGCAGCCAAGGAATTCAGGGAAGTACTGAAGCTTTCTTT | TRBJ1-1 | TRBV4-2 | NA | 15 | few
CASSWQRGAGDTQYF | TGCGCCAGCAGCTGGCAGCGGGGGGCCGGAGATACGCAGTATTTT | TRBJ2-3 | TRBV5-1 | TRBD2 | 15 | NA
CASSYGQVGIEAFF | TGTGCCAGCAGTTACGGGCAGGTAGGGATTGAAGCTTTCTTT | TRBJ1-1 | TRBV6-5 | NA | 14 | few
CASSSGPFEGYEQYF | TGTGCCAGCAGTTCGGGACCGTTCGAAGGGTACGAGCAGTACTTC | TRBJ2-7 | TRBV7-9 | NA | 15 | many
CASGLMGRGNDSPLHF | TGTGCTAGTGGTTTGATGGGCAGGGGAAATGATTCACCCCTCCACTTT | TRBJ1-6 | TRBV12-5 | NA | 16 | NA
CASSLVNTGGRGEQFF | TGTGCCAGCAGCTTAGTAAACACAGGGGGCCGGGGTGAGCAGTTCTTC | TRBJ2-1 | TRBV11-3 | TRBD1 | 16 | many
CASSDVRRGNQPQHF | TGTGCCAGCAGTGACGTCCGAAGGGGCAATCAGCCCCAGCATTTT | TRBJ1-5 | TRBV28 | NA | 15 | many
CASSLLAGSSSYNEQFF | TGTGCCAGCAGCTTACTAGCGGGGAGTAGCTCCTACAATGAGCAGTTCTTC | TRBJ2-1 | TRBV7-8 | TRBD2 | 17 | many
CASSSRQTAVTEAFF | TGTGCCAGCAGCTCCCGACAGACTGCCGTCACTGAAGCTTTCTTT | TRBJ1-1 | TRBV6-1 | NA | 15 | many
CASSLLSGLYEQYF | TGTGCCAGCAGTTTACTTAGCGGGTTATACGAGCAGTACTTC | TRBJ2-7 | TRBV12-3/TRBV12-4 | TRBD2 | 14 | many
CASSPGQGINEQFF | TGTGCCAGCTCACCGGGACAGGGAATAAATGAGCAGTTCTTC | TRBJ2-1 | TRBV18 | TRBD1 | 14 | many